Listed below are T cell receptor beta chains from one sample, sequenced in a study of cytomegalovirus exposure and HLA in healthy donors. Here immunoSEQ multiplex PCR was the method, and the copy in TCRdb shows in-frame clones only, minus some. The data contain about 110,000 clones, under 85% of them singletons. The specimen sequenced was PBMCs. Every receptor here comes from a woman under 30 in good health and CMV-seronegative. Each CDR3 is given with its conserved first and last residue. A D gene is named only where the DNA matches it firmly. Size is omitted from some rows. Given values are once, few, many or a class for expanded clones.

D gene: TRBD1; clone size: -; V gene: TRBV28; J gene: TRBJ1-2; CDR3 protein: CASSLRGRNYGYTF; CDR3 DNA: TGTGCCAGCAGTTTAAGGGGGCGAAACTATGGCTACACCTTC
D gene: -; clone size: few; V gene: TRBV5-6; J gene: TRBJ1-2; CDR3 protein: CASSLADRSYGYTF; CDR3 DNA: TGTGCCAGCAGCTTGGCCGACAGATCCTATGGCTACACCTTC
D gene: -; clone size: once; V gene: TRBV30; J gene: TRBJ1-5; CDR3 protein: CAWSLGTSNQPQHF; CDR3 DNA: TGTGCCTGGAGTTTGGGGACTTCCAATCAGCCCCAGCATTTT
D gene: TRBD2; clone size: -; V gene: TRBV20-1; J gene: TRBJ2-7; CDR3 protein: CFLSGANEQYF; CDR3 DNA: TGCTTCCTTAGCGGGGCGAACGAGCAGTACTTC
D gene: -; clone size: -; V gene: TRBV2; J gene: TRBJ1-4; CDR3 protein: CASSRGGPATNEKLFF; CDR3 DNA: TGTGCCAGCAGCCGTGGCGGCCCTGCAACTAATGAAAAACTGTTTTTT
D gene: -; clone size: -; V gene: TRBV7-9; J gene: TRBJ2-2; CDR3 protein: CASGGGTGELFF; CDR3 DNA: TGTGCCAGCGGCGGAGGAACCGGGGAGCTGTTTTTT
D gene: -; clone size: -; V gene: TRBV11-2; J gene: TRBJ2-7; CDR3 protein: CASSAWDTSYEQYF; CDR3 DNA: TGTGCCAGCAGCGCCTGGGACACCTCCTACGAGCAGTACTTC
D gene: TRBD1; clone size: once; V gene: TRBV25-1; J gene: TRBJ1-1; CDR3 protein: CASSTQDRGTEAFF; CDR3 DNA: TGTGCCAGCTCAACTCAGGACAGGGGCACTGAAGCTTTCTTT
D gene: -; clone size: -; V gene: TRBV7-2; J gene: TRBJ2-7; CDR3 protein: CASSYAIGREQYF; CDR3 DNA: TGTGCCAGCAGCTACGCAATAGGGAGAGAGCAGTACTTC
D gene: TRBD1; clone size: -; V gene: TRBV28; J gene: TRBJ1-2; CDR3 protein: CASSLSLQGAVSDYGYTF; CDR3 DNA: TGTGCCAGCAGTTTATCGCTCCAGGGGGCTGTGTCGGATTATGGCTACACCTTC
D gene: -; clone size: -; V gene: TRBV6-5; J gene: TRBJ1-6; CDR3 protein: CASKLEPNNSPLHF; CDR3 DNA: TGTGCCAGCAAACTAGAACCGAATAATTCACCCCTCCACTTT